This TCR beta chain derives from a study of T cell responses to AZD1222 COVID-19 vaccine. This clone is a singleton in its sample. The antigen is unknown. This CDR3 contains 15 residues. J gave up 4 bases and V 9 bases, and 14 bases lay outside the gene matches. CDR1 LNHDA and CDR2 SQIVND come from the germline V gene (reference sequence). Some clones are missing from TCRdb's copy, which holds only in-frame ones; the method was immunoSEQ multiplex PCR. Of about 180,000 clones listed, 90% are singletons. General study findings and limits: The study found vaccine-associated CD4 TCRs spanning spike, dominant at 160-218 and 743-854. Clonal diversity was possibly underestimated, and the donors were mostly white British, with more females. Rises in breadth and depth of Spike-specific TCRs came after two AZD1222 doses.

The material sequenced was peripheral blood, taken on day 0 of AZD1222 vaccination. This chain joins TRBV19 and TRBJ1-2; 7 positions match TRBD1. This receptor was identified in an adult in good health. In DNA, the CDR3 is TGTGCCAGCCGACTGGCGGGACAGCAAACCTATGGCTACACCTTC. Translation: CASRLAGQQTYGYTF. Variable domain in full (rest from reference TRBV19 and TRBJ1-2): DGGITQSPKYLFRKEGQNVTLSCEQNLNHDAMYWYRQDPGQGLRLIYYSQIVNDFQKGDIAEGYSVSREKKESFPLTVTSAQKNPTAFYLCASRLAGQQTYGYTFGSGTRLTVV.